Shown below are 12 T cell receptor beta chains from a single sample sequenced in a study of cytomegalovirus exposure and HLA in healthy donors. Measured with immunoSEQ multiplex PCR; TCRdb has only the in-frame clones, and not every one. The sample has over 130,000 clones; 85% to 90% are singletons. Material: PBMCs. The receptors stem from a man aged 18-30 years in good health and CMV-seropositive.

By its share, this clone is medium-sized. The chain carries TRBV30 and TRBJ2-7; weak D call: TRBD1 (6 bases). Germline V gives CDR1 GTSNPN, CDR2 SVGIG (reference sequence). The CDR3 contains 12 residues. Between the trimmed V and J ends, which lost 3 bases and 2 bases, there was a span of 8 bases. CDR3 nucleotides: TGTGCCTGGAGAGGGGGTCCCTACGAGCAGTACTTC. Its protein product is CAWRGGPYEQYF.

The CDR3 DNA is TGTGCCAGCAGCCGTCAGGGGGGACGGTCACCCCTCCACTTT. This codes for CASSRQGGRSPLHF. The V call is TRBV14, the J call TRBJ1-6, with 7 positions matching TRBD1. Per germline, CDR1 SGHDN and CDR2 FVKESK. V shed 4 bases and J 10 bases; nucleotides not matched to a gene: 7. The CDR3 runs 14 residues.

This clone was seen ten or more times. The chain uses TRBV2 and TRBJ1-2; 8 nucleotides align to TRBD1. Trimming took 7 bases from V and 4 from J; bases not matched to a gene: 8. This CDR3 has 14 amino acids. From germline, CDR1 is SNHLY and CDR2 FYNNEI. CDR3 residues: CASTRTGQGYGYTF. The CDR3 DNA follows: TGTGCCAGCACCAGGACAGGGCAAGGCTATGGCTACACCTTC.

The chain couples TRBV2 to TRBJ1-2; D is undetermined. There are 14 residues in the CDR3. The germline V gene has CDR1 SNHLY and CDR2 FYNNEI. Trimming cost V 7 bases and J 3 bases, with 15 bases left between them. CDR3 coding DNA: TGTGCCAGCAACCGGGAAACCCGGTACTATGGCTACACCTTC. Its protein product is CASNRETRYYGYTF.

The chain uses TRBV18 and TRBJ1-6, with TRBD1 matching over 8 bases. The CDR3 contains 13 residues. Germline V lookup: CDR1 KGHSH, CDR2 LQKENI. V lost 3 bases and J lost 14; bases outside the gene matches: 6. The CDR3 is CASSPRQGRALHF. The CDR3 DNA follows: TGTGCCAGCTCACCTCGACAGGGGAGGGCCCTCCACTTT.

The gene calls are TRBV2 and TRBJ2-2, with TRBD2 identical over 12 bases. Germline-derived CDR1 and CDR2 are SNHLY and FYNNEI. The junction had 9 bases not matched to a gene; V was cut back by 10 bases and J by 6 bases. The CDR3 consists of 15 residues. CDR3: CATSGASGRAGELFF. The DNA for the CDR3 is TGTGCCACCTCAGGGGCTAGCGGGAGGGCCGGGGAGCTGTTTTTT. Using reference TRBV2 and TRBJ2-2 for the parts outside the CDR3, the full variable domain is EPEVTQTPSHQVTQMGQEVILRCVPISNHLYFYWYRQILGQKVEFLVSFYNNEISEKSEIFDDQFSVERPDGSNFTLKIRSTKLEDSAMYFCATSGASGRAGELFFGEGSRLTVL.

The chain combines TRBV5-1 with TRBJ2-5, with TRBD1 matching over 7 bases. Germline V lookup: CDR1 SGHRS, CDR2 YFSETQ. The V segment lost 0 bases and the J segment 4 bases; nucleotides outside the gene matches: 6. This CDR3 is 15 amino acids long. The CDR3 coding sequence is TGCGCCAGCAGCTTGGCTCAGGGGGAACGAGAGACCCAGTACTTC. This codes for CASSLAQGERETQYF.

This sequence joins TRBV10-3 and TRBJ2-7; the match to TRBD2 covers 8 bases. With 6 bases clipped from V and 3 bases from J, the junction kept 7 bases outside the gene matches. There are 14 residues in the CDR3. The germline V gene has CDR1 ENHRY and CDR2 SYGVKD. CDR3 loop: CAIRSTSGSYEQYF. The CDR3 DNA is TGTGCCATCAGATCCACTAGCGGTAGCTACGAGCAGTACTTC.

The chain recombines TRBV27 with TRBJ2-7, with 11 bases lining up with TRBD1. V gave up 8 bases and J gave up 5 bases; unmatched junction bases: 2. CDR3 length: 12 amino acids. Per germline, CDR1 MNHEY and CDR2 SMNVEV (reference sequence). For the CDR3, the DNA is TGTGCCAGCCGGACAGGGGGCCACGAGCAGTACTTC. It encodes CASRTGGHEQYF.

The chain combines TRBV19 with TRBJ2-5; 7 bases are a match to TRBD2. The germline V gene has CDR1 LNHDA and CDR2 SQIVND (reference sequence). Trimming cost V 4 bases and J 5 bases; bases outside gene matches: 13. The CDR3 is 16 amino acids. The CDR3 DNA follows: TGTGCCAGTAGTACCCCAGAGGCGGGGGACGATGAGACCCAGTACTTC. Its translation: CASSTPEAGDDETQYF. The full variable domain, rest sourced from reference TRBV19 and TRBJ2-5, is DGGITQSPKYLFRKEGQNVTLSCEQNLNHDAMYWYRQDPGQGLRLIYYSQIVNDFQKGDIAEGYSVSREKKESFPLTVTSAQKNPTAFYLCASSTPEAGDDETQYFGPGTRLLVL.

The chain joins TRBV6-5 to TRBJ1-2; 7 bases map to TRBD1. CDR3 length equals 14 residues. Losses at the gene ends were 2 bases for V and 2 bases for J; bases not matched to a gene: 2. Per germline, CDR1 MNHEY and CDR2 SVGAGI. The CDR3 spells CASSYGQANYGYTF. Here the CDR3 DNA reads TGTGCCAGCAGTTACGGACAGGCAAACTATGGCTACACCTTC.

The gene calls are TRBV27 and TRBJ1-1; D uncertain. CDR1 and CDR2 from the germline V gene are MNHEY and SMNVEV (reference sequence). The CDR3 is made up of 11 amino acids. V lost 6 bases and J lost 2, with 4 bases in between. The CDR3 here is CASRHNTEAFF. The CDR3 DNA follows: TGTGCCAGCAGACATAACACTGAAGCTTTCTTT.